These 9 T cell receptor beta chains share one sample of origin, sequenced in a study of T cells after somatic rescue of genetic block. TCRdb keeps only in-frame clones here, not all; method: immunoSEQ multiplex PCR. Among 7,500 to 9,500 clones listed, roughly 80% were seen once. Material for sequencing was peripheral blood mononuclear cells (PBMCs). The receptors stem from a boy younger than 18.

The V and J genes are TRBV6-5 and TRBJ1-1; 10 nucleotides agree with TRBD1. The CDR3 runs to 14 residues. CDR1 is MNHEY, CDR2 SVGAGI, per germline. V lost 5 bases and J lost 8; bases outside the gene matches: 8. The CDR3 protein is CASSRRPGQGEAFF. CDR3 in DNA: TGTGCCAGCAGTCGACGTCCGGGACAGGGGGAAGCTTTCTTT.

This clone appeared a single time. The chain couples TRBV11-2 to TRBJ2-3, with 9 bases fitting TRBD2. Looked up from germline, CDR1 is SGHAT and CDR2 is FQNNGV. The junction had 7 bases not matched to a gene; V was cut back by 2 bases and J by 7 bases. There are 15 residues in the CDR3. This chain's CDR3 is CASSLIAGGPNTQYF. CDR3 in DNA: TGTGCCAGCAGCTTAATCGCGGGAGGGCCAAATACGCAGTATTTT.

The genes are TRBV29-1 and TRBJ1-1, with D uncertain. This CDR3 region has 14 residues. Germline V gene sequence: CDR1 SQVTM, CDR2 ANQGSEA. Trimming pared 6 bases from V and 1 base from J, leaving 15 bases between. The CDR3 DNA follows: TGCAGCGTATGGACGGCTCCAGGGAACACTGAAGCTTTCTTT. The encoded protein is CSVWTAPGNTEAFF.

The CDR3 region is CASSFLAGGSYNEQFF. The CDR3 coding sequence is TGTGCCAGCAGCTTCCTAGCGGGGGGGTCCTACAATGAGCAGTTCTTC. The chain employs TRBV9 and TRBJ2-1; 12 bases line up with TRBD2. The ends lost 4 bases at V and 1 base at J; junction bases unmatched: 3. This CDR3 is 16 amino acids long. Germline-derived CDR1 and CDR2 are SGDLS and YYNGEE. Based on the CDR3 plus reference TRBV9 and TRBJ2-1, the full variable domain is DSGVTQTPKHLITATGQRVTLRCSPRSGDLSVYWYQQSLDQGLQFLIQYYNGEERAKGNILERFSAQQFPDLHSELNLSSLELGDSALYFCASSFLAGGSYNEQFFGPGTRLTVL.

The chain combines TRBV6-6 with TRBJ1-6; no reliable D call. Trimming shortened V by 5 bases and J by 10 bases, and 15 bases separated the two germline ends. The CDR3 extends over 14 amino acids. In germline, CDR1 is MNHNY, CDR2 SVGAGI (reference sequence). This CDR3 is CASSHGRERSPLHF. CDR3 coding DNA: TGTGCCAGCAGTCATGGTAGGGAGCGATCACCCCTCCACTTT.

The V gene is TRBV4-1, the J gene TRBJ2-6, with D uncertain. Germline V CDR1 and CDR2: MGHRA, YSYEKL. With 5 bases removed from V and 5 bases from J, the gap between germline ends came to 13 bases. The CDR3 is 15 residues long. CDR3 nucleotides: TGCGCCAGCAGCACACCACAAAGTCGGGCCAACGTCCTGACTTTC. It translates to CASSTPQSRANVLTF.

The chain is built from TRBV9 and TRBJ2-3, with D perhaps matching TRBD2 (5 bases). The CDR3 runs 14 residues. Trimming shortened V by 8 bases and J by 0 bases, and 13 bases separated the two germline ends. In germline, CDR1 is SGDLS, CDR2 YYNGEE. This CDR3 is CARIKRKSTDTQYF. The DNA of the CDR3 is TGTGCCAGAATAAAGCGGAAGAGCACAGATACGCAGTATTTT.

DNA for the CDR3: TGTGCCGGCCTGGGAACAACAGAGACCCAGTACTTC. It translates to CAGLGTTETQYF. The chain combines TRBV6-5 with TRBJ2-5; D is unresolved. Deletions cut 11 bases from V and 4 bases from J, with 14 bases between. Germline V CDR1 and CDR2: MNHEY, SVGAGI. The CDR3 spans 12 residues.

A few counts support this clone. The chain recombines TRBV4-1 with TRBJ2-1; no clear D. Trimming removed 3 bases at V and 0 bases at J, with 12 bases between. CDR1 MGHRA and CDR2 YSYEKL come from the germline V gene. The CDR3 totals 16 residues. The CDR3 nucleotides are TGCGCCAGCAGCCAGGGCTGGGGAAGCTCCTACAATGAGCAGTTCTTC. Its translation: CASSQGWGSSYNEQFF.